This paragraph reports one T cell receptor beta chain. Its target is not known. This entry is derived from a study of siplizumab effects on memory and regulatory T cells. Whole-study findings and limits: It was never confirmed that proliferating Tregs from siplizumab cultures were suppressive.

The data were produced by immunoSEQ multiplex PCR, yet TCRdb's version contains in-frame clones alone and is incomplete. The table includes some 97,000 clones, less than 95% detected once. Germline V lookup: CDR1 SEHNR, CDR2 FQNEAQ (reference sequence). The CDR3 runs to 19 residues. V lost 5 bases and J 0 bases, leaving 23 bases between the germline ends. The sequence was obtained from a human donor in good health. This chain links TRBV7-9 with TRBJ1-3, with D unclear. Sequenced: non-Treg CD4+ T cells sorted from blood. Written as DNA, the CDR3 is TGTGCCAGCAGCCAAAGAGTTCAGCGGCACCAGTACTCTGGAAACACCATATATTTT. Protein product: CASSQRVQRHQYSGNTIYF.